This paragraph reports one TCR beta chain. What it binds is unknown. CDR3 size: 17 residues. V lost 4 bases and J lost 6; bases outside the gene matches: 15. Germline-derived CDR1 and CDR2 are SGHAT and FQDESV (reference sequence). A multiplex PCR was run with 60 Vbeta primers and 13 Jbeta primers. Assay: immunoSEQ multiplex PCR; the TCRdb copy retains only in-frame clones and omits some. The sample has about 89,000 clones, under 85% seen once. The record originates from a study of cytomegalovirus exposure and HLA in healthy donors. The study's findings and limits: Within an earlier analysis, most TCR beta V segments proved productive either about 90% or about 30% of the time. Follow-up analysis seemed to connect common viral pathogens with several of the most significant clusters identified. Clonal expansion, a later analysis showed, was greater in HLA-associated TCR beta chains than in equally common others. TCR beta V- and J-gene trimming was later associated with a missense DCLRE1C variant.

The clonotype was recovered from a female donor in good health and CMV-seropositive. J is TRBJ2-5 and V is TRBV11-1; 9 bases line up with TRBD2. The sequenced material came from PBMCs. As DNA, the CDR3 is TGTGCCAGCAGCTCCAGTGTCCGAGCTAGCGGGGTAAAGACCCAGTACTTC. Protein product: CASSSSVRASGVKTQYF.